This TCR beta chain was documented in a study of cytomegalovirus exposure and HLA in healthy donors. The PCR was carried out with 60 Vbeta primers and 13 Jbeta primers. The method was immunoSEQ multiplex PCR; TCRdb's version includes in-frame clones alone and lacks a portion of them. Of 150,000 to 200,000 clones listed, around 81% were seen once; the top ten hold 2.1%. CDR3 length equals 15 residues. V gave up 5 bases and J gave up 7 bases; unmatched junction bases: 8. The receptor comes from a woman between 18 and 29 years old in good health and CMV-seropositive. The sample was PBMCs. This chain links TRBV5-3 with TRBJ2-1, with TRBD1 matching over 11 bases. TRBV5-3 is an ORF, with its function uncertain. The CDR3 sequence: CARRMDRGQCNEQFF. The CDR3 nucleotides are TGTGCCAGAAGGATGGACAGGGGGCAATGTAATGAGCAGTTCTTC.